Shown below are 8 T cell receptor beta chains from a single sample sequenced in a study of T cell responses to AZD1222 COVID-19 vaccine. TCRdb's copy holds only in-frame clones and misses some; the assay was immunoSEQ multiplex PCR. The sample carries approximately 120,000 clones, roughly nine tenths recorded once. Sample: peripheral blood, taken 28 days after the second AZD1222 dose. These receptor sequences come from an adult who received the AZD1222 COVID-19 vaccine.

This chain links TRBV4-1 with TRBJ1-1, with 7 nucleotides matching TRBD1. Germline V gene sequence: CDR1 MGHRA, CDR2 YSYEKL. J lost 3 bases, V lost 4 bases, and 8 bases had no gene match. The CDR3 totals 15 residues. Written as DNA, the CDR3 is TGCGCCAGCAGCCGACCAACAGGGGTGCACACTGAAGCTTTCTTT. Amino acids: CASSRPTGVHTEAFF.

The chain recombines TRBV30 with TRBJ2-1; D perhaps matches TRBD2 (6 bases). The V gene lost 5 bases and the J gene lost 0 bases, with 11 bases spanning the gap. Germline V gene sequence: CDR1 GTSNPN, CDR2 SVGIG (reference sequence). The CDR3 runs to 14 residues. CDR3 loop: CAWGTVSSYNEQFF. Written as DNA, the CDR3 is TGTGCCTGGGGGACTGTGAGCTCCTACAATGAGCAGTTCTTC.

This clone came up a few times. The V and J genes are TRBV14 and TRBJ1-5; D call uncertain. This CDR3 has 12 amino acids. V lost 11 bases and J 5 bases, leaving 13 bases between the germline ends. Germline lookup yields CDR1 SGHDN and CDR2 FVKESK. For the CDR3, the DNA is TGTGCCGGGTCCACCGTGGATCAGCCCCAGCATTTT. It specifies CAGSTVDQPQHF.

In this sample, this clone turned up once. The chain is built from TRBV15 and TRBJ2-1; 7 bases line up with TRBD2. Germline CDR1 reads LNHNV; CDR2 reads YYDKDF (reference sequence). The length of the CDR3 is 14 residues. With V trimmed by 5 bases and J by 7 bases, 8 bases remained unmatched. The DNA for the CDR3 is TGTGCCACCAGCGACAGAGAGGGAGGGAATGAGCAGTTCTTC. This sequence encodes CATSDREGGNEQFF.

This clone was observed a single time. The chain combines TRBV6-2 or TRBV6-3 with TRBJ2-3; TRBD2 matches 7 bases. The V segment lost 6 bases and the J segment 3 bases; nucleotides outside the gene matches: 9. Germline V gene data show CDR1 as MNHEY and CDR2 as SVGEGT. The CDR3 has 15 amino acids. This chain's CDR3 is CASSPGWRGTDTQYF. CDR3 nucleotides: TGTGCCAGCAGCCCCGGATGGCGGGGGACAGATACGCAGTATTTT.

The chain combines TRBV19 with TRBJ1-4, with 8 bases fitting TRBD1. The CDR3 is 16 amino acids. Germline values: CDR1 LNHDA, CDR2 SQIVND (reference sequence). Trimming removed 10 bases from V and 0 bases from J; junction bases left unmatched: 10. The CDR3 sequence: CAKRQGKVATNEKLFF. The CDR3 DNA is TGTGCCAAAAGACAGGGGAAGGTTGCAACTAATGAAAAACTGTTTTTT. Variable domain in full (rest from reference TRBV19 and TRBJ1-4): DGGITQSPKYLFRKEGQNVTLSCEQNLNHDAMYWYRQDPGQGLRLIYYSQIVNDFQKGDIAEGYSVSREKKESFPLTVTSAQKNPTAFYLCAKRQGKVATNEKLFFGSGTQLSVL.

The CDR3 region is CSPRTGTGYTF. In nucleotides, the CDR3 is TGCAGTCCCAGGACAGGGACTGGCTACACCTTC. V gene TRBV20-1 combines with J gene TRBJ1-2; 8 bases are a match to TRBD1. This CDR3 contains 11 residues. Trimming cost V 8 bases and J 7 bases; bases outside gene matches: 6. Germline V gene sequence: CDR1 DFQATT, CDR2 SNEGSKA (reference sequence).

V is TRBV14 and J is TRBJ1-4, with D perhaps matching TRBD1 (6 bases). The V end was cut by 3 bases, the J end by 5 bases, with 10 bases between. The CDR3 has 14 amino acids. Germline assignment: CDR1 SGHDN and CDR2 FVKESK. For the CDR3, the DNA is TGTGCCAGCAGCCAGTGGGGGCCCAATGAAAAACTGTTTTTT. Amino acid sequence: CASSQWGPNEKLFF.